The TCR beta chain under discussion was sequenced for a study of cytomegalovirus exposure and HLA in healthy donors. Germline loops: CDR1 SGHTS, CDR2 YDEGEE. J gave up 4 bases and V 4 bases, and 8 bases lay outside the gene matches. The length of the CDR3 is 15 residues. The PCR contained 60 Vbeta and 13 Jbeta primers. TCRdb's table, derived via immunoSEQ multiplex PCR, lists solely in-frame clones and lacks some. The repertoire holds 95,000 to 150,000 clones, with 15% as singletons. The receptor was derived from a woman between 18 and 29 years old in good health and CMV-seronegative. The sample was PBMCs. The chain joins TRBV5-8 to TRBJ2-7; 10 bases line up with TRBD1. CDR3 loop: CASSPPGQGRYEQYF. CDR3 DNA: TGTGCCAGCAGCCCTCCGGGACAGGGGAGGTACGAGCAGTACTTC.